These 25 T cell receptor beta chains came from one sample sequenced in a study of T cell changes during pregnancy in multiple sclerosis. Sequencing used immunoSEQ multiplex PCR; TCRdb keeps in-frame clones, though not all of them. The sample shows about 100,000 clones, roughly 90% of them seen only once. Specimen: peripheral blood, collected after pregnancy. These receptors all come from a female donor with multiple sclerosis, enrolled in a pregnancy study.

Note on this clone: Different DNA sequences within this sample yield the same CDR3. The CDR3 bases are TGCGCCAGCAGCCCGGGGACAGCAAACACTGAAGCTTTCTTT. Amino acids: CASSPGTANTEAFF. This chain links TRBV5-1 with TRBJ1-1, with TRBD1 matching over 7 bases. Germline-derived CDR1 and CDR2 are SGHRS and YFSETQ. V shed 4 bases and J 2 bases; nucleotides not matched to a gene: 5. The CDR3 loop spans 14 amino acids.

A note on this clone: Within the sample, other DNA sequences also encode this same CDR3. J is TRBJ1-4 and V is TRBV7-9, with TRBD1 as a possible D gene (6 bases). This CDR3 is built from 14 residues. CDR1 is SEHNR and CDR2 is FQNEAQ in the germline V gene (reference sequence). V lost 0 bases to trimming and J lost 7 bases, with 9 bases between them. DNA for the CDR3: TGTGCCAGCAGCTTAGCGACAGGAACTGAAAAACTGTTTTTT. Protein: CASSLATGTEKLFF.

The chain recombines TRBV28 with TRBJ2-5; D gene uncertain. Per the germline V gene, CDR1 is MDHEN and CDR2 is SYDVKM. Trimming cost V 8 bases and J 3 bases, with 28 bases left between them. The CDR3 totals 18 residues. The CDR3 here is CASVGPGFPPYTKETQYF. CDR3 DNA: TGTGCCAGCGTGGGTCCCGGGTTTCCGCCGTACACAAAAGAGACCCAGTACTTC.

The V call is TRBV15, the J call TRBJ2-2; D possibly corresponds to TRBD2 (5 bases). The germline V gene has CDR1 LNHNV and CDR2 YYDKDF (reference sequence). The CDR3 is made up of 14 amino acids. V lost 7 bases to trimming and J lost 3 bases, with 12 bases between them. CDR3 coding DNA: TGTGCCACCACGCCGGCGGGTTACACCGGGGAGCTGTTTTTT. It yields the protein CATTPAGYTGELFF.

The chain carries TRBV29-1 and TRBJ2-4; 7 nucleotides match TRBD1. With V trimmed by 7 bases and J by 5 bases, 11 bases remained unmatched. CDR3 size: 14 residues. Germline V CDR1 and CDR2: SQVTM, ANQGSEA. The chain's CDR3 is CSGQQGTGENIQYF. The CDR3 DNA reads as TGCAGCGGGCAACAGGGGACCGGGGAAAACATTCAGTACTTC.

The chain has TRBV5-1 and TRBJ1-1; 8 bases match TRBD1. The CDR3 has 15 amino acids. The junction had 3 bases not matched to a gene; V was cut back by 0 bases and J by 2 bases. Germline CDR1 is SGHRS and CDR2 is YFSETQ. CDR3 sequence: CASSLDGQGNTEAFF. In nucleotides, the CDR3 is TGCGCCAGCAGCTTGGACGGACAGGGCAACACTGAAGCTTTCTTT.

The rearrangement joins TRBV18 to TRBJ1-1; 12 bases agree with TRBD1. Germline assignment: CDR1 KGHSH and CDR2 LQKENI. V lost 0 bases to trimming and J lost 10 bases; unmatched junction nucleotides: 12. The CDR3 covers 17 residues. In DNA form, the CDR3 reads TGTGCCAGCTCACCACCTTCGACGGGACAGGGGGCAGGTGGAGCTTTCTTT. It yields the protein CASSPPSTGQGAGGAFF.

The chain recombines TRBV5-4 with TRBJ2-2, with 9 bases that match TRBD2. Trimming took 9 bases from V and 4 from J; bases not matched to a gene: 13. The CDR3 has 16 residues. Germline V lookup: CDR1 SGHNT, CDR2 YYREEE (reference sequence). CDR3 coding DNA: TGTGCCACCCAGATACTAGCGGGCTCCCCCACCGGGGAGCTGTTTTTT. Its protein is CATQILAGSPTGELFF.

The gene calls are TRBV6-5 and TRBJ2-5; 8 positions agree with TRBD1. The CDR3 is made up of 16 amino acids. V was clipped by 1 base and J by 3 bases; unmatched bases: 7. CDR1 and CDR2 (germline): MNHEY, SVGAGI. CDR3 nucleotide sequence: TGTGCCAGCAGTTACTGGACAGGGTATGGAGAAGAGACCCAGTACTTC. Translating gives CASSYWTGYGEETQYF.

The genes are TRBV6-5 and TRBJ1-1; weak D call: TRBD1 (6 bases). The CDR3 loop spans 15 amino acids. CDR1 MNHEY and CDR2 SVGAGI come from the germline V gene. V lost 5 bases to trimming and J lost 2 bases, with 15 bases between them. For the CDR3, the DNA is TGTGCCAGCAGTCCATCAAGGGGGGGAAACACTGAAGCTTTCTTT. This codes for CASSPSRGGNTEAFF.

The chain carries TRBV28 and TRBJ1-1; D remains ambiguous. The CDR3 runs to 15 residues. Germline lookup yields CDR1 MDHEN and CDR2 SYDVKM. Deletions cut 5 bases from V and 1 base from J, with 14 bases between. The CDR3 DNA sequence: TGTGCCAGCAGTAAACGGGGTGGTGGGAACACTGAAGCTTTCTTT. It translates to CASSKRGGGNTEAFF.

CDR3 region: CASSLYRVGGELFF. The CDR3 DNA is TGTGCCAGCAGTTTATACAGGGTGGGCGGGGAGCTGTTTTTT. The V and J genes are TRBV27 and TRBJ2-2, with D tentatively TRBD1 (6 bases). The ends were cut back, 1 base at V and 7 bases at J, with 10 bases in the middle. This CDR3 spans 14 amino acids. From germline, CDR1 is MNHEY and CDR2 SMNVEV (reference sequence).

This clone is a singleton in its sample. The chain recombines TRBV7-9 with TRBJ1-2, with 7 nucleotides matching TRBD1. V lost 4 bases to trimming and J lost 1 base; unmatched junction nucleotides: 6. Looked up from germline, CDR1 is SEHNR and CDR2 is FQNEAQ (reference sequence). The length of the CDR3 is 15 residues. The CDR3 DNA reads as TGTGCCAGCAGCTCGTTCGGGGACAGTAACTATGGCTACACCTTC. Its protein product is CASSSFGDSNYGYTF.

The gene calls are TRBV6-1 and TRBJ1-4; TRBD1 might be the D (5 bases). Germline V CDR1 and CDR2: MNHNS, SASEGT. With 4 bases removed from V and 0 bases from J, the gap between germline ends came to 12 bases. The CDR3 extends over 16 amino acids. CDR3 nucleotides: TGTGCCAGCAGTGTCGTTGGGGCAGCAACTAATGAAAAACTGTTTTTT. Translated, it gives CASSVVGAATNEKLFF.

The gene calls are TRBV14 and TRBJ2-2; no firm D call. The CDR3 has 14 amino acids. CDR1 and CDR2 (germline): SGHDN, FVKESK. V was cut by 0 bases and J by 5 bases, with 7 bases left in between. The CDR3 nucleotides are TGTGCCAGCAGCCAAGATTTAGTGACCGGGGAGCTGTTTTTT. Translation: CASSQDLVTGELFF. The entire variable domain, with the rest obtained from reference TRBV14 and TRBJ2-2, is as follows: EAGVTQFPSHSVIEKGQTVTLRCDPISGHDNLYWYRRVMGKEIKFLLHFVKESKQDESGMPNNRFLAERTGGTYSTLKVQPAELEDSGVYFCASSQDLVTGELFFGEGSRLTVL.

The gene calls are TRBV4-1 and TRBJ1-2; TRBD1 is a possible D gene (5 bases). This CDR3 is 17 amino acids long. The V gene's germline CDR1 is MGHRA and CDR2 YSYEKL. V gave up 3 bases and J gave up 6 bases, with 23 bases separating them. The CDR3 DNA is TGCGCCAGCAGCCAGAGGACCGACGGGCAGGGAAGGAATGGCTACACCTTC. It translates to CASSQRTDGQGRNGYTF.

The V gene is TRBV7-9, the J gene TRBJ2-3; possible D gene TRBD2, 6 bases. The ends were cut back, 5 bases at V and 5 bases at J, with 11 bases in the middle. The CDR3 is 13 residues long. Germline V lookup: CDR1 SEHNR, CDR2 FQNEAQ (reference sequence). The DNA of the CDR3 is TGTGCCAGCAGCGAACGCGGGGTAGATACGCAGTATTTT. It specifies CASSERGVDTQYF.

The chain employs TRBV5-1 and TRBJ1-1; D unresolved. CDR1 SGHRS and CDR2 YFSETQ come from the germline V gene. The V gene lost 3 bases and the J gene lost 2 bases, with 11 bases spanning the gap. The CDR3 spans 14 residues. DNA for the CDR3: TGCGCCAGCAGCTCCAAAAGCGTTAACACTGAAGCTTTCTTT. Translating gives CASSSKSVNTEAFF.

This clone was detected once. This chain connects TRBV7-3 to TRBJ2-1; 7 bases fit TRBD2. The J segment lost 5 bases and the V segment lost 4 bases, leaving 17 bases of the junction unmatched. CDR1 and CDR2 (germline): SGHTA, FQGTGA. The CDR3 spans 18 residues. CDR3 residues: CASSSLPGGLRPHNEQFF. The CDR3 DNA is TGTGCCAGCAGCTCACTCCCGGGGGGACTAAGGCCTCACAATGAGCAGTTCTTC.

This chain connects TRBV4-3 to TRBJ1-2; D remains unclear. Germline V CDR1 and CDR2: LGHNA, YSLEER. Trimming shortened V by 4 bases and J by 3 bases, and 9 bases separated the two germline ends. This CDR3 region has 13 residues. The chain's CDR3 is CASSLSEDYGYTF. The CDR3 nucleotides read TGCGCCAGCAGCCTTTCTGAGGACTATGGCTACACCTTC.

The chain carries TRBV7-3 and TRBJ2-2; no definite D call. V lost 4 bases and J 3 bases, leaving 9 bases between the germline ends. There are 14 residues in the CDR3. Looked up from germline, CDR1 is SGHTA and CDR2 is FQGTGA. CDR3 nucleotide sequence: TGTGCCAGCAGCTCACACATCGACACCGGGGAGCTGTTTTTT. Translated, it gives CASSSHIDTGELFF.

CDR3 bases: TGCGCCAGCAGCTTGGGGGACAGGGGAAACACCATATATTTT. Residues: CASSLGDRGNTIYF. The chain uses TRBV5-1 and TRBJ1-3; the match to TRBD1 covers 8 bases. Germline V gives CDR1 SGHRS, CDR2 YFSETQ. V shed 0 bases and J 4 bases; nucleotides not matched to a gene: 0. The CDR3 contains 14 residues.

This clone appeared a single time. This sequence joins TRBV27 and TRBJ2-1, with 7 bases lining up with TRBD1. Germline V gene lookup returns CDR1 MNHEY and CDR2 SMNVEV (reference sequence). J gave up 4 bases and V 5 bases, and 14 bases lay outside the gene matches. The CDR3 sequence is 17 residues long. The CDR3 protein is CASSPTGVPTLYNEQFF. The DNA of the CDR3 is TGTGCCAGCAGTCCTACAGGGGTGCCCACATTGTACAATGAGCAGTTCTTC.

This clone was counted a single time. This sequence joins TRBV19 and TRBJ2-2, with D possibly TRBD1 on 6 matching bases. Germline-derived CDR1 and CDR2 are LNHDA and SQIVND (reference sequence). CDR3 length: 14 amino acids. V lost 5 bases and J lost 4, with 11 bases in between. The CDR3 nucleotides read TGTGCCAGTAGTTCCACCAGGGGCACCGGGGAGCTGTTTTTT. It is translated as CASSSTRGTGELFF.

The V call is TRBV28, the J call TRBJ2-1; 10 bases line up with TRBD1. The CDR3 is 14 residues long. Germline V CDR1 and CDR2: MDHEN, SYDVKM. Losses at the gene ends were 10 bases for V and 7 bases for J; bases not matched to a gene: 10. CDR3 coding DNA: TGTGCCACCAAGACAGGGGGCGCGACGAATGAGCAGTTCTTC. Its translation: CATKTGGATNEQFF.